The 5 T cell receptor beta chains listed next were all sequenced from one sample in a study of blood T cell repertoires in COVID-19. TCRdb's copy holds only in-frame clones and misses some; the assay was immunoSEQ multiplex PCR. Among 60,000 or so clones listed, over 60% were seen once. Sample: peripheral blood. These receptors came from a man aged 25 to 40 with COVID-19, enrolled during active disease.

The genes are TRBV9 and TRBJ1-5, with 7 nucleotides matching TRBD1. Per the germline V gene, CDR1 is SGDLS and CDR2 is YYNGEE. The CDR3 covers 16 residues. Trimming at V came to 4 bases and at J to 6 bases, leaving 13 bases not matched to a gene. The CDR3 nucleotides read TGTGCCAGCAGCTCAGAAGTAGACAGGGAAGGTCAGCCCCAGCATTTT. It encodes CASSSEVDREGQPQHF.

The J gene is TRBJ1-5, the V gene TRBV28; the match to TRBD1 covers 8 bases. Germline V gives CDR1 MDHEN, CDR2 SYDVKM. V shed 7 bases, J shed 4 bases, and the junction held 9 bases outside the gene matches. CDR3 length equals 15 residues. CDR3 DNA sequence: TGTGCCAGCACTATCGGGACAGGCGAAAATCAGCCCCAGCATTTT. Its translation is CASTIGTGENQPQHF.

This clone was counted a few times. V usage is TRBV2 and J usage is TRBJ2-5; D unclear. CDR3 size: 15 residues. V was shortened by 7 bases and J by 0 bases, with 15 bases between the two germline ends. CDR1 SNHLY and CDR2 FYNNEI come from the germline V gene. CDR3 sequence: CASKNSQMYQETQYF. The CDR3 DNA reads TGTGCCAGCAAGAATAGCCAAATGTACCAAGAGACCCAGTACTTC.

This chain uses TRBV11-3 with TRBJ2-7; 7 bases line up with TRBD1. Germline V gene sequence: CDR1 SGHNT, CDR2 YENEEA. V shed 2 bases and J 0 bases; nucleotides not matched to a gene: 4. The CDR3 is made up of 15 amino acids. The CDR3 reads CASSLFGTDSYEQYF. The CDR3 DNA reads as TGTGCCAGCAGCTTATTCGGGACAGACTCCTACGAGCAGTACTTC.

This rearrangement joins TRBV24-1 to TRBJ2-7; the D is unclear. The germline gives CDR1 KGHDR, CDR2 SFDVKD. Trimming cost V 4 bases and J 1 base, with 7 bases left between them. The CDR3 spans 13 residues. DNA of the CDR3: TGTGCCACCAGTGACCCAGATTCCTACGAGCAGTACTTC. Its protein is CATSDPDSYEQYF.